This T cell receptor (beta chain) was profiled in a study of cytomegalovirus exposure and HLA in healthy donors. Assay used: immunoSEQ multiplex PCR; TCRdb lists only in-frame clones, some missing. The sample contains some 170,000 clones, roughly nine tenths of which appear only once. Germline CDR1 is MRHNA and CDR2 is SNTAGT. The CDR3 spans 13 residues. Between the trimmed V and J ends, which lost 5 bases and 6 bases, there was a span of 11 bases. The chain employs TRBV6-4 and TRBJ2-1; no clear D gene. This receptor was taken from a man between 18 and 35 years old in good health and CMV-seropositive. Material: PBMCs. The CDR3 reads CASSNLPSNEQFF. CDR3 bases: TGTGCCAGCAGTAATCTCCCGAGCAATGAGCAGTTCTTC.